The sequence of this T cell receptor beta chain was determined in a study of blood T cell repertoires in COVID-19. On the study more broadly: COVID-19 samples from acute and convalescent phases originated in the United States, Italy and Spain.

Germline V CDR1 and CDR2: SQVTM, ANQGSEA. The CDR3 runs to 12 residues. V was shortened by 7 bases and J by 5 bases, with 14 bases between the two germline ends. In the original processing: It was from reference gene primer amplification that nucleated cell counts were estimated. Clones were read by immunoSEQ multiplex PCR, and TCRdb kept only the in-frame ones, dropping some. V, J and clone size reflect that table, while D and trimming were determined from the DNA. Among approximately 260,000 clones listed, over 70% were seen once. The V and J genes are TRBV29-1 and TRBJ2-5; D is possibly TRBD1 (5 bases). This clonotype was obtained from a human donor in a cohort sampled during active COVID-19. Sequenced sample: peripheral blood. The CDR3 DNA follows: TGCAGCGAATGGACACTTAGGGAGACCCAGTACTTC. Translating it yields CSEWTLRETQYF.